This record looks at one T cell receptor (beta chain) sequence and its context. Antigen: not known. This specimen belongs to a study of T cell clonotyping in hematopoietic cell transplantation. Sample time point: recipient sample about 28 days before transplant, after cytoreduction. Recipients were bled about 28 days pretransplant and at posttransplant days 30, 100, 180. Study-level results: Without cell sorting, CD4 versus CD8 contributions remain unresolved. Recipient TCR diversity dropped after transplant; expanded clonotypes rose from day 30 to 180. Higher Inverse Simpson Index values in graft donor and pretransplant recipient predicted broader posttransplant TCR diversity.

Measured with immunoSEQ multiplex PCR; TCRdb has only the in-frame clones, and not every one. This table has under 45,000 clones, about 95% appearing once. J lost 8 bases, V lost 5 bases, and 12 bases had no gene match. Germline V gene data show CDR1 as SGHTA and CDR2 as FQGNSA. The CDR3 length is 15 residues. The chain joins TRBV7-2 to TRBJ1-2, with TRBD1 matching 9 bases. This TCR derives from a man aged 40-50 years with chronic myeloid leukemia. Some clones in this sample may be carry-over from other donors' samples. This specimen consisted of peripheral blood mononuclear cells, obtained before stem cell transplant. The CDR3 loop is CASSAKTGGGPGYTF. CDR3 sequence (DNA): TGTGCCAGCAGCGCTAAAACAGGGGGCGGGCCAGGCTACACCTTC.